A selection of T cell receptor beta chains follows, all from one sample in a study of blood T cell repertoires in COVID-19. The repertoire was sequenced with immunoSEQ multiplex PCR; TCRdb's copy has only in-frame clones and lacks some. The sample records 95,000 to 110,000 clones, approximately 87% being singletons. The sequenced sample was peripheral blood. The receptor set was obtained from a human donor in a cohort sampled during active or convalescent COVID-19. The CDR3 runs from the conserved cysteine through the conserved F or W. A D gene is named only where the DNA matches it firmly. Only part of the rows carry a size: once, few, many, or a class if the clone is expanded.

d_call	v_call	j_call	clone_size	cdr3_aa	cdr3_nt
TRBD1	TRBV12-3/TRBV12-4	TRBJ2-7	.	CASSLGQGIWQYF	TGTGCCAGCAGTTTGGGACAGGGTATTTGGCAGTACTTC
.	TRBV5-1	TRBJ2-5	.	CASSPTGPAGETQYF	TGCGCCAGCAGCCCGACAGGGCCCGCGGGGGAGACCCAGTACTTC
.	TRBV30	TRBJ2-3	.	CAWRPGGQATDTQYF	TGTGCCTGGAGACCGGGGGGACAAGCCACAGATACGCAGTATTTT
.	TRBV5-6	TRBJ1-3	.	CASSLSSSGSGNTIYF	TGTGCCAGCAGCTTGTCTTCCAGCGGCTCTGGAAACACCATATATTTT
.	TRBV5-5	TRBJ2-7	.	CASSPQGGLYEQYF	TGTGCCAGCAGCCCACAGGGTGGCCTCTACGAGCAGTACTTC
.	TRBV7-6	TRBJ1-3	.	CASSLGEGRAYTIYF	TGTGCCAGCAGCTTAGGGGAAGGCAGGGCGTACACCATATATTTT
.	TRBV28	TRBJ1-5	once	CASSSPVLDPGDQPQHF	TGTGCCAGCAGCTCCCCTGTCTTGGACCCGGGGGATCAGCCCCAGCATTTT
.	TRBV11-3	TRBJ2-1	.	CASSLTAFYEQFF	TGTGCCAGCAGCTTAACCGCGTTCTATGAGCAGTTCTTC
.	TRBV28	TRBJ1-1	.	CASGGAVGAFF	TGTGCCAGCGGGGGGGCGGTTGGAGCTTTCTTT
.	TRBV9	TRBJ1-1	.	CASRRVGGNTEAFF	TGTGCCAGCAGAAGAGTAGGGGGGAACACTGAAGCTTTCTTT
.	TRBV6-5	TRBJ1-5	.	CASRTTFNQPQHF	TGTGCCAGCAGAACTACCTTCAATCAGCCCCAGCATTTT
TRBD1	TRBV11-3	TRBJ2-5	.	CASSLVARTGWGETQYF	TGTGCCAGCAGCTTAGTCGCGAGGACAGGTTGGGGGGAGACCCAGTACTTC
.	TRBV5-4	TRBJ2-3	.	CASSPSARTDTQYF	TGTGCCAGCAGCCCATCCGCCAGAACAGATACGCAGTATTTT
.	TRBV5-1	TRBJ2-3	.	CASSDLRVDTQYF	TGCGCCAGCAGCGACCTCAGGGTGGATACGCAGTATTTT
TRBD2	TRBV5-5	TRBJ2-6	.	CASRAGDGANVLTF	TGTGCCAGCAGGGCGGGGGACGGGGCCAACGTCCTGACTTTC
TRBD1	TRBV11-2	TRBJ2-2	.	CASSLRGGRTGVGPGELFF	TGTGCCAGCAGCTTAAGGGGAGGGCGGACAGGGGTCGGGCCCGGGGAGCTGTTTTTT
.	TRBV2	TRBJ1-5	.	CASAGHFSNQPQHF	TGTGCCAGCGCGGGGCATTTTAGCAATCAGCCCCAGCATTTT
TRBD1	TRBV19	TRBJ1-2	.	CASSIAGGTGYGYTF	TGTGCCAGTAGTATAGCAGGGGGAACTGGATATGGCTACACCTTC